Listed below are T cell receptor beta chains from one sample, sequenced in a study of T cell repertoires in cytomegalovirus infection. MiXCR, run by TCRdb on the reads, gives a single entry per CDR3 protein. The sample carries 650,000 to 900,000 distinct CDR3 sequences, roughly 29% recorded once. Antigens for these TCRs are unknown. The material sequenced was cultured CD8+ T cells from PBMCs, taken from culture after CMV antigen stimulation. Source of these receptors: a human donor in good health (CMV status not recorded). Some clones in this sample may be carry-over from other donors' samples. CDR3s include the opening cysteine and the closing phenylalanine or tryptophan. The D gene is left open where the match is weak. The size of a clone is reported for some rows only, either as once, few or many, or as a class for expanded clones.

CDR3nt | CDR3aa | j_gene | v_gene | abundance | d_gene
TGTGCCAGCAGCGTAGGGGGGGGAGGAAACACCATATATTTT | CASSVGGGGNTIYF | TRBJ1-3 | TRBV9 | NA | NA
TGTGCCAGCAGTGGGCTGACAGGGGTAAATCAGCCCCAGCATTTT | CASSGLTGVNQPQHF | TRBJ1-5 | TRBV6-5 | few | TRBD1
TGTGCCAGCAGGCCCAGGACAGGCCGCACAGATACGCAGTATTTT | CASRPRTGRTDTQYF | TRBJ2-3 | TRBV7-6 | many | TRBD1
TGCAGTGCTTTTTCTCTGGGGGTCGGAAGCAATGAGCAGTTCTTC | CSAFSLGVGSNEQFF | TRBJ2-1 | TRBV20-1 | NA | NA
TGTGCCAGTTCGTCGACTAGCGGGGGGAACAATGAGCAGTTCTTC | CASSSTSGGNNEQFF | TRBJ2-1 | TRBV19 | few | TRBD2
TGTGCCACCAGCAGAGATGGCAGGGCACTGGATACGCAGTATTTT | CATSRDGRALDTQYF | TRBJ2-3 | TRBV15 | once | NA
TGTGCCAGCAGCTTCTTCAGCACAGATACGCAGTATTTT | CASSFFSTDTQYF | TRBJ2-3 | TRBV7-2 | many | NA
TGTGCCAGCAGAGTATCGGGGACAGCCAACTCCTACGAGCAGTACTTC | CASRVSGTANSYEQYF | TRBJ2-7 | TRBV12-3/TRBV12-4 | many | TRBD1
TGTGCCATCAGTGAATATAGCGGGGGTTACAATGAGCAGTTCTTC | CAISEYSGGYNEQFF | TRBJ2-1 | TRBV10-3 | few | TRBD2
TGTGCCAGCAGGGGGGAATTTAGCACAGATACGCAGTATTTT | CASRGEFSTDTQYF | TRBJ2-3 | TRBV27 | NA | NA
TGTGCCAGCAGCTCTGTGGACAGGAACACCGGGGAGCTGTTTTTT | CASSSVDRNTGELFF | TRBJ2-2 | TRBV7-4 | NA | NA
TGTGCCAGCACCTTGGGCGGGGGAATCTACAATGAGCAGTTCTTC | CASTLGGGIYNEQFF | TRBJ2-1 | TRBV7-6 | many | TRBD2
TGTGCCAGCAGCTTAGTGCAGGGGCTCGAGTTCTTC | CASSLVQGLEFF | TRBJ2-1 | TRBV7-6 | few | NA
TGTGCCAGCAGTTTACCAGTGAACACTGAAGCTTTCTTT | CASSLPVNTEAFF | TRBJ1-1 | TRBV12-3/TRBV12-4 | many | NA
TGTGCCAGCAGCTTAGGGTCAGGGGCGGTCACTGAAGCTTTCTTT | CASSLGSGAVTEAFF | TRBJ1-1 | TRBV7-6 | many | NA
TGTGCCAGCAGCACAGGGGAAGACGCCACTGAAGCTTTCTTT | CASSTGEDATEAFF | TRBJ1-1 | TRBV14 | NA | TRBD1
TGTGCCAGCAGTGTGGTCAGTCCGAACACCGGGGAGCTGTTTTTT | CASSVVSPNTGELFF | TRBJ2-2 | TRBV6-2/TRBV6-3 | few | NA
TGTGCCAGCAGTGACCCGTTCTCCTACAATGAGCAGTTCTTC | CASSDPFSYNEQFF | TRBJ2-1 | TRBV12-3/TRBV12-4 | NA | NA
TGTGCCAGCACAGGGATTAAAAACATTCAGTACTTC | CASTGIKNIQYF | TRBJ2-4 | TRBV25-1 | NA | NA
TGTGCCAGCAGCTTAGAGCCGGGACAGGGGTTTCTCTATGGCTACACCTTC | CASSLEPGQGFLYGYTF | TRBJ1-2 | TRBV7-2 | many | TRBD1
TGTGCCAGCAGCTCCTGGGGGGTGAACACCGGGGAGCTGTTTTTT | CASSSWGVNTGELFF | TRBJ2-2 | TRBV9 | NA | NA
TGTGCCAGCAGTTACCTCGGGACAGGCAATGAGCAGTTCTTC | CASSYLGTGNEQFF | TRBJ2-1 | TRBV6-5 | NA | TRBD1
TGTGCCAGCAGCTTGGCCCCCGACGGTGGTGACGGAGAGACCCAGTACTTC | CASSLAPDGGDGETQYF | TRBJ2-5 | TRBV5-5 | NA | NA
TGCAGTGCTAAAAAACAGGGGGCCAAAAACATTCAGTACTTC | CSAKKQGAKNIQYF | TRBJ2-4 | TRBV20-1 | few | TRBD1
TGTGCCAGCAGCTTGGGAGGAGACAAACTGTTTTTT | CASSLGGDKLFF | TRBJ1-4 | TRBV5-4 | NA | NA
TGTGCCAGCAGCGTACAGGGCGGAGAGACCCAGTACTTC | CASSVQGGETQYF | TRBJ2-5 | TRBV6-1 | NA | NA
TGTGCCAGCAGTCTTTCACAGGGGGCGCCTGAGGCTTTCTTT | CASSLSQGAPEAFF | TRBJ1-1 | TRBV7-6 | many | TRBD1
TGCAGCGTTGAAGATCGATGGTATCGAGGCTACACCTTC | CSVEDRWYRGYTF | TRBJ1-2 | TRBV29-1 | once | NA
TGTGCCATCGTTAGCGGCACCGGGGAGCTGTTTTTT | CAIVSGTGELFF | TRBJ2-2 | TRBV10-3 | NA | NA
TGTGCCAGCGCTGGGTCCAGGGCGTTAGAAAAACTGTTTTTT | CASAGSRALEKLFF | TRBJ1-4 | TRBV7-4 | NA | NA
TGTGCCAGCATCACAAACAACCACGGGGGGCCCGGGGAGCTGTTTTTT | CASITNNHGGPGELFF | TRBJ2-2 | TRBV12-3/TRBV12-4 | NA | NA
TGTGCCAGCCCAGAAGAGGGGGGACGTGAAGCTTTCTTT | CASPEEGGREAFF | TRBJ1-1 | TRBV7-2 | few | NA
TGTGCCAGCAGCCGCCCGAGGACAGGGAACCTTTACAATGAGCAGTTCTTC | CASSRPRTGNLYNEQFF | TRBJ2-1 | TRBV27 | NA | TRBD1
TGTGCCAGCAGATTGACAGGGGGCTACGAGCAGTACTTC | CASRLTGGYEQYF | TRBJ2-7 | TRBV25-1 | NA | TRBD1
TGTGCCAGCAGCTTAGGCGGCAGGGCCTATGGCTACACCTTC | CASSLGGRAYGYTF | TRBJ1-2 | TRBV7-6 | few | NA
TGTGCCAGCAGCCGAGCAGGCGGACAGTCAACAAACTATGGCTACACCTTC | CASSRAGGQSTNYGYTF | TRBJ1-2 | TRBV11-1 | NA | NA
TGTGCCAGCAGGGAAGGGACAGGTATCAATGAGCAGTTCTTC | CASREGTGINEQFF | TRBJ2-1 | TRBV5-6 | NA | TRBD1
TGTGCCAGCAGTCCCCGGGCCCCGGTACGGGATGAGCAGTTCTTC | CASSPRAPVRDEQFF | TRBJ2-1 | TRBV27 | NA | NA
TGCAGTGCTAGAGACCGGCCGAAGGGGCGGGGGAATGAAAACATTCAGTACTTC | CSARDRPKGRGNENIQYF | TRBJ2-4 | TRBV20-1 | few | TRBD2
TGCAGCGTCCAGCAGGTTTATGGGGAGACCCAGTACTTC | CSVQQVYGETQYF | TRBJ2-5 | TRBV29-1 | NA | NA
TGCGCCAGCAGCCAAGACAGGGGGTACTACAATGAGCAGTTCTTC | CASSQDRGYYNEQFF | TRBJ2-1 | TRBV4-1 | many | TRBD1
TGTGCCAACCTCGGACTAGGCGGAGATACGCAGTATTTT | CANLGLGGDTQYF | TRBJ2-3 | TRBV2 | few | TRBD2
TGTGCCAGCAGTTTAGGGGACGGAAAGGTCGAAGAGACCCAGTACTTC | CASSLGDGKVEETQYF | TRBJ2-5 | TRBV12-3/TRBV12-4 | many | NA
TGTGCCAGTAGTACCATGACAGGGGTCGACTATGGCTACACCTTC | CASSTMTGVDYGYTF | TRBJ1-2 | TRBV19 | NA | TRBD1
TGCGCCAGCAGTCATGAGACAGGGTGTAATGAGACCCAGTACTTC | CASSHETGCNETQYF | TRBJ2-5 | TRBV23-1 | NA | TRBD1
TGTGCCAGCAGTTTAATCCCCGGTAGCAATCAGCCCCAGCATTTT | CASSLIPGSNQPQHF | TRBJ1-5 | TRBV27 | NA | NA
TGTGCCATCAGGATCCGGGACAGTTACACAGATACGCAGTATTTT | CAIRIRDSYTDTQYF | TRBJ2-3 | TRBV10-3 | many | TRBD1
TGTGCCAGCAGTTACATGTGGAGCTACACCTTC | CASSYMWSYTF | TRBJ1-2 | TRBV12-3/TRBV12-4 | NA | NA
TGCGCCAGCAGCCAAGGGACTCCAGGCTCCTACGAGCAGTACTTC | CASSQGTPGSYEQYF | TRBJ2-7 | TRBV4-1 | few | NA
TGTGCCAGCAGCTCCGTTGTTGAGGGGACGACGGATCAGCCCCAGCATTTT | CASSSVVEGTTDQPQHF | TRBJ1-5 | TRBV7-9 | few | NA
TGCGCCAGCAGCCGCCCACGAGGGCTTAGGGACGACGAGCAGTACTTC | CASSRPRGLRDDEQYF | TRBJ2-7 | TRBV4-1 | NA | NA
TGTGCCAGCAGTTTAGGGCAGGGGGTCTATCAGCCCCAGCATTTT | CASSLGQGVYQPQHF | TRBJ1-5 | TRBV12-3/TRBV12-4 | few | TRBD1
TGCGCCAGCAGTGAGTCGGTGGCCGGCGGGGAGCTGTTTTTT | CASSESVAGGELFF | TRBJ2-2 | TRBV10-1 | NA | NA
TGTGCCATCAGTGAGTCGACGGCCCTCGGAAACACCATATATTTT | CAISESTALGNTIYF | TRBJ1-3 | TRBV10-3 | NA | NA
TGTGCCCAAATAGCCAGAAAAACTTACAATGAGCAGTTCTTC | CAQIARKTYNEQFF | TRBJ2-1 | TRBV2 | NA | NA
TGCGCCAGCAGCCAAGATCGGGGGGGGGCCACCGGGGAGCTGTTTTTT | CASSQDRGGATGELFF | TRBJ2-2 | TRBV4-1 | NA | TRBD2
TGTGCCGGCACGTCAGGGGGCTACACTGAAGCTTTCTTT | CAGTSGGYTEAFF | TRBJ1-1 | TRBV7-3 | once | TRBD1